A single sample gave rise to the 7 T cell receptor beta chains below, sequenced in a study of T cell responses to AZD1222 COVID-19 vaccine. The method was immunoSEQ multiplex PCR; TCRdb's version includes in-frame clones alone and lacks a portion of them. This table holds 130,000 to 150,000 clones, just over 90% found once. The sample in question was peripheral blood, obtained 28 days after the second AZD1222 dose. The origin of the receptors is an adult who received the AZD1222 COVID-19 vaccine.

The rearrangement joins TRBV2 to TRBJ1-1; D not resolved. The CDR3 covers 13 residues. Germline lookup yields CDR1 SNHLY and CDR2 FYNNEI. Trimming pared 6 bases from V and 0 bases from J, leaving 8 bases between. The CDR3 DNA is TGTGCCAGCAGCCCTGAGGTGAACACTGAAGCTTTCTTT. Its translation is CASSPEVNTEAFF. The whole variable domain, remainder taken from reference TRBV2 and TRBJ1-1, is EPEVTQTPSHQVTQMGQEVILRCVPISNHLYFYWYRQILGQKVEFLVSFYNNEISEKSEIFDDQFSVERPDGSNFTLKIRSTKLEDSAMYFCASSPEVNTEAFFGQGTRLTVV.

The gene calls are TRBV24-1 and TRBJ2-5, with 10 bases fitting TRBD1. J gave up 7 bases and V 7 bases, and 11 bases lay outside the gene matches. Looked up from germline, CDR1 is KGHDR and CDR2 is SFDVKD. The CDR3 is made up of 15 amino acids. The CDR3 coding sequence is TGTGCCACCAGGGTCCCGGGACAGGGGTCCGGGACCCAGTACTTC. It yields the protein CATRVPGQGSGTQYF.

The chain combines TRBV19 with TRBJ1-5; 10 positions agree with TRBD1. CDR1 is LNHDA, CDR2 SQIVND, per germline (reference sequence). With V trimmed by 8 bases and J by 7 bases, 14 bases remained unmatched. The CDR3 extends over 16 amino acids. CDR3 protein: CASSTAWDRGGQPQHF. The CDR3 DNA sequence: TGTGCCAGTTCTACCGCTTGGGACAGGGGAGGGCAGCCCCAGCATTTT.

This clone was seen just once. J is TRBJ2-3 and V is TRBV9; no clear D gene. The CDR3 contains 12 residues. From germline, CDR1 is SGDLS and CDR2 YYNGEE. V was cut by 0 bases and J by 8 bases, with 7 bases left in between. The CDR3 coding sequence is TGTGCCAGCAGCGTAGGAGAAGGTACGCAGTATTTT. It codes for CASSVGEGTQYF.

The chain couples TRBV7-2 to TRBJ1-2; D uncertain. CDR1 is SGHTA and CDR2 is FQGNSA in the germline V gene. Trimming pared 1 base from V and 12 bases from J, leaving 18 bases between. This CDR3 has 14 residues. CDR3 nucleotides: TGTGCCAGCAGCTTAGGGCCAGCCCGGTTTGTAGACACCTTC. This translates into CASSLGPARFVDTF.

J is TRBJ2-1 and V is TRBV5-1, with TRBD2 identical over 9 bases. The CDR3 is 15 amino acids. Germline V lookup: CDR1 SGHRS, CDR2 YFSETQ. V lost 4 bases and J lost 8; bases outside the gene matches: 10. The chain's CDR3 is CASSGMGLASYEQFF. The CDR3 bases are TGCGCCAGCAGCGGTATGGGACTAGCCTCGTATGAGCAGTTCTTC.

In this sample, this clone turned up once. V is TRBV7-3 and J is TRBJ2-2; TRBD1 matches at 7 bases. The V and J ends lost 5 bases and 2 bases, in that order; junction bases with no gene match: 11. The germline CDR1 and CDR2 sequences are SGHTA and FQGTGA. CDR3 length equals 17 residues. The CDR3 reads CASSPSIDRVNTGELFF. CDR3 sequence (DNA): TGTGCCAGCAGCCCGAGCATAGACAGGGTTAACACCGGGGAGCTGTTTTTT.